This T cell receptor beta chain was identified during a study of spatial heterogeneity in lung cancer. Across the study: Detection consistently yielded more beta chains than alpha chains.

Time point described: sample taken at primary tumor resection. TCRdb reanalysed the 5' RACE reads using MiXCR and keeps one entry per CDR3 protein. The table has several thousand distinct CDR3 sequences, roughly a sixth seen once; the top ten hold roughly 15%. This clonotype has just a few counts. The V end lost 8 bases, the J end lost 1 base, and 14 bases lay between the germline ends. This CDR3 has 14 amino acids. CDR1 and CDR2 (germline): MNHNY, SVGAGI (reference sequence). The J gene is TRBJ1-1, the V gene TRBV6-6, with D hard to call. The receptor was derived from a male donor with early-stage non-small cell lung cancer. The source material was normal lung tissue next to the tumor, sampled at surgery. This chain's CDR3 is CASRSSGRNTEAFF. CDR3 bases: TGTGCCAGCCGTAGTTCTGGCCGGAACACTGAAGCTTTCTTT.